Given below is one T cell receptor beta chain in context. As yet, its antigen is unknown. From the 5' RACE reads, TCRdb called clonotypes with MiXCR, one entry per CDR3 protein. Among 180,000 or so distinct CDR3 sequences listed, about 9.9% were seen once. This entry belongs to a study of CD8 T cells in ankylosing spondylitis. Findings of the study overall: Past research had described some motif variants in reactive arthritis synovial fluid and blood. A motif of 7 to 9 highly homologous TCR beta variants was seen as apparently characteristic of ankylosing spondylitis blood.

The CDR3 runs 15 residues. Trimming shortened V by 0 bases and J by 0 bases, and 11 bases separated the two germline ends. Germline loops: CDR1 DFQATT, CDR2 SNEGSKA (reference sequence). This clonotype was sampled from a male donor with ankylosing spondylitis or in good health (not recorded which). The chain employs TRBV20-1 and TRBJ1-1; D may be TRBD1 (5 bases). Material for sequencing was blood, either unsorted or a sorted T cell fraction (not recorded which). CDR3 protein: CSARDSTRVNTEAFF. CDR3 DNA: TGCAGTGCTAGAGATTCAACCAGGGTGAACACTGAAGCTTTCTTT.